Detailed here is one TCR beta chain. This table comes from immunoSEQ multiplex PCR, and its TCRdb copy is limited to in-frame clones, with some not included. Of approximately 290,000 clones detected, 89% appear once; the ten largest clones hold around 10%. This entry is derived from a study of blood T cell repertoires in COVID-19. The specimen sequenced was peripheral blood. The TCR comes from a woman in her 30s with COVID-19, enrolled during active disease.

CDR3 protein: CASSSRYYGYTF. The CDR3 nucleotides read TGTGCCAGCAGTTCCCGTTACTATGGCTACACCTTC. V gene TRBV28 combines with J gene TRBJ1-2; D unresolved. The CDR3 length is 12 residues. Germline V gives CDR1 MDHEN, CDR2 SYDVKM. The V and J ends lost 4 bases and 3 bases respectively, with 6 bases between them.